The source of this TCR beta chain is a study of T-cell reconstitution after alpha-beta-depleted transplantation in children. Germline V gene lookup returns CDR1 MDHEN and CDR2 SYDVKM. The CDR3 has 15 amino acids. V lost 6 bases and J lost 5, with 20 bases in between. The TCRbeta library was prepared with unique molecular identifiers. TCRdb used MiXCR to reprocess the PCR reads, holding one entry per CDR3 protein. Among about 610,000 distinct CDR3 sequences listed, over 9.5% were seen once. This sample comprised PBMCs from the stem cell graft donor, obtained from the stem cell graft. The chain uses TRBV28 and TRBJ2-7; tentative D call: TRBD2 (5 bases). The TCR was taken from a human donor who donated a stem cell graft to a child with acute myeloid leukemia. In nucleotides, the CDR3 is TGTGCCAGCAGGAGTCCCGGAGGAGGCCCTCACGAGCAGTACTTC. Its protein is CASRSPGGGPHEQYF.